A single sample gave rise to the 29 T cell receptor beta chains below, sequenced in a study of memory CD4+ T cells and cytomegalovirus serostatus (dated by TCRdb to the late 2010s). Single viable CD3+CD4+CD8-CD45RO+ cells were sorted as memory CD4+ T cells on a FACSAria II. The library was built by means of the immunoSEQ multiplex PCR assay. Sourced from immuneACCESS, this table was stored by TCRdb with only in-frame sequences that have V and J called. A share of the clones is absent; for the studies checked, an unresolved V gene accounts for under half, and the remainder has no known explanation. The sample includes tens of thousands of clones, with about four fifths observed a single time. Clones ranked in the top ten supply roughly 0.4% of the sample. The source material was memory CD4+ T cells from blood. The origin of the receptors is an adult in good health and CMV-seronegative.

J is TRBJ2-3 and V is TRBV28, with 8 bases aligning to TRBD1. The CDR3 sequence is 16 residues long. Germline-derived CDR1 and CDR2 are MDHEN and SYDVKM. J lost 1 base, V lost 5 bases, and 8 bases had no gene match. This CDR3 is CASSTRGLDGTDTQYF. The DNA for the CDR3 is TGTGCCAGCAGTACCAGGGGGCTCGATGGCACAGATACGCAGTATTTT.

The genes are TRBV28 and TRBJ1-2, with 9 bases that match TRBD1. Germline V CDR1 and CDR2: MDHEN, SYDVKM. J lost 4 bases, V lost 6 bases, and 12 bases had no gene match. The CDR3 totals 16 residues. CDR3 nucleotide sequence: TGTGCCAGCAGACAGATAGGACAGGGGAGATCCTATGGCTACACCTTC. Its translation is CASRQIGQGRSYGYTF.

The chain uses TRBV2 and TRBJ1-6; the match to TRBD1 covers 8 bases. Trimming cost V 7 bases and J 8 bases; bases outside gene matches: 4. This CDR3 spans 13 amino acids. Germline V gene sequence: CDR1 SNHLY, CDR2 FYNNEI. The CDR3 loop is CASIVDRDSPLHF. The CDR3, as DNA: TGTGCCAGCATAGTGGACAGGGATTCACCCCTCCACTTT.

In its sample, this clone was seen a few times. The genes are TRBV30 and TRBJ2-3; 10 bases line up with TRBD2. CDR1 and CDR2 (germline): GTSNPN, SVGIG (reference sequence). With 4 bases clipped from V and 5 bases from J, the junction kept 9 bases outside the gene matches. This CDR3 has 15 residues. CDR3 nucleotide sequence: TGTGCCTGGACCCTCAGCGGGGGGGCTGTAGATACGCAGTATTTT. This codes for CAWTLSGGAVDTQYF.

This clone has only a few counts. This chain connects TRBV27 to TRBJ1-2, with unresolved D. CDR3 size: 15 residues. V dropped 5 bases and J dropped 2 bases, with 15 bases sitting between them. Germline V gene data show CDR1 as MNHEY and CDR2 as SMNVEV (reference sequence). The CDR3 here is CASSLLGPPNYGYTF. CDR3 DNA sequence: TGTGCCAGCAGTCTCCTAGGGCCCCCCAACTATGGCTACACCTTC.

This clone is a singleton in its sample. CDR3 residues: CASSYSKRGTSYEQYF. CDR3 bases: TGTGCCAGCAGTTACTCGAAGCGGGGCACTTCCTACGAGCAGTACTTC. This chain joins TRBV6-5 and TRBJ2-7, with 7 positions matching TRBD2. V shed 0 bases and J 1 base; nucleotides not matched to a gene: 6. This CDR3 has 16 residues. Germline V gene data show CDR1 as MNHEY and CDR2 as SVGAGI.

This chain joins TRBV10-3 and TRBJ2-2, with D hard to call. Germline V CDR1 and CDR2: ENHRY, SYGVKD. Trimming took 0 bases from V and 4 from J, leaving 6 bases between them. The CDR3 is 14 residues long. CDR3 amino acids: CAISESIGTGELFF. CDR3 nucleotides: TGTGCCATCAGTGAGTCGATAGGCACCGGGGAGCTGTTTTTT.

The chain uses TRBV19 and TRBJ2-2; 8 bases are a match to TRBD2. The CDR3 sequence is 15 residues long. With 3 bases clipped from V and 4 bases from J, the junction kept 4 bases outside the gene matches. In germline, CDR1 is LNHDA, CDR2 SQIVND (reference sequence). CDR3 in DNA: TGTGCCAGTAGTATCCGGGGGGGAAGCACCGGGGAGCTGTTTTTT. Protein: CASSIRGGSTGELFF. Full variable domain (remainder filled in from reference TRBV19 and TRBJ2-2): DGGITQSPKYLFRKEGQNVTLSCEQNLNHDAMYWYRQDPGQGLRLIYYSQIVNDFQKGDIAEGYSVSREKKESFPLTVTSAQKNPTAFYLCASSIRGGSTGELFFGEGSRLTVL.

This clone is termed medium-sized. The chain has TRBV30 and TRBJ1-4; a weak D match, TRBD1 (5 bases). Trimming took 3 bases from V and 7 from J, leaving 15 bases between them. The CDR3 sequence is 14 residues long. Germline V lookup: CDR1 GTSNPN, CDR2 SVGIG (reference sequence). The CDR3 here is CAWSTGRVGEKLFF. The CDR3 DNA is TGTGCCTGGAGCACGGGCAGGGTTGGTGAAAAACTGTTTTTT.

The chain is built from TRBV10-3 and TRBJ2-1; a weak D match, TRBD2 (6 bases). The CDR3 runs to 12 residues. CDR1 ENHRY and CDR2 SYGVKD come from the germline V gene. V was cut by 3 bases and J by 14 bases, with 14 bases left in between. The CDR3 is CAISDSTGGEFF. The CDR3 nucleotides read TGTGCCATCAGTGATTCTACCGGGGGTGAGTTCTTC.

The chain links TRBV5-1 to TRBJ1-2; D not resolved. Trimming pared 4 bases from V and 7 bases from J, leaving 14 bases between. From germline, CDR1 is SGHRS and CDR2 YFSETQ. This CDR3 has 13 residues. This chain's CDR3 is CASSPDYLFGYTF. The DNA for the CDR3 is TGCGCCAGCAGCCCAGATTACCTCTTTGGCTACACCTTC. Filled out from reference TRBV5-1 and TRBJ1-2, the complete variable domain reads KAGVTQTPRYLIKTRGQQVTLSCSPISGHRSVSWYQQTPGQGLQFLFEYFSETQRNKGNFPGRFSGRQFSNSRSEMNVSTLELGDSALYLCASSPDYLFGYTFGSGTRLTVV.

The rearrangement uses TRBV30 and TRBJ1-1, with TRBD1 matching 10 bases. The CDR3 contains 14 residues. V lost 5 bases and J lost 6; bases outside the gene matches: 9. CDR1 is GTSNPN, CDR2 SVGIG, per germline (reference sequence). CDR3 coding DNA: TGTGCCTGGGACAGGGGGCGGAGGGGCGCTGAAGCTTTCTTT. Its protein product is CAWDRGRRGAEAFF.

About this clone: Other DNA sequences in this specimen translate into the identical CDR3. The gene calls are TRBV27 and TRBJ2-6; no clear D gene. Trimming removed 4 bases from V and 1 base from J, with 5 bases in between. Germline V gives CDR1 MNHEY, CDR2 SMNVEV (reference sequence). The CDR3 extends over 14 amino acids. CDR3 coding DNA: TGTGCCAGCAGTTCTCTATCTGGGGCCAACGTCCTGACTTTC. Protein: CASSSLSGANVLTF.

This chain joins TRBV7-2 and TRBJ1-2; D is unresolved. Trimming shortened V by 1 base and J by 6 bases, and 9 bases separated the two germline ends. Germline values: CDR1 SGHTA, CDR2 FQGNSA. CDR3 size: 13 residues. The CDR3 reads CASSLDGRDGYTF. The CDR3 region has the DNA TGTGCCAGCAGCTTAGATGGACGGGATGGCTACACCTTC.

The CDR3 DNA follows: TGTGCCAGCAGCTCTCCGGGGGGTGGCTACACCTTC. Protein product: CASSSPGGGYTF. This chain uses TRBV7-9 with TRBJ1-2, with D possibly matching TRBD1 (5 bases). CDR1 SEHNR and CDR2 FQNEAQ come from the germline V gene (reference sequence). The CDR3 is 12 amino acids. The V end lost 4 bases, the J end lost 7 bases, and 10 bases lay between the germline ends.

The genes are TRBV6-6 and TRBJ2-7; 9 bases match TRBD1. J gave up 4 bases and V 6 bases, and 7 bases lay outside the gene matches. Per germline, CDR1 MNHNY and CDR2 SVGAGI (reference sequence). This CDR3 is 14 amino acids long. The CDR3 nucleotides read TGTGCCAGCAGATCCCCGGGACAGGGTTACGAGCAGTACTTC. It encodes CASRSPGQGYEQYF.

V is TRBV2 and J is TRBJ1-3; D is ambiguous. There are 15 residues in the CDR3. The germline V and J ends were trimmed by 4 bases and 0 bases, with 10 bases remaining between them. Germline assignment: CDR1 SNHLY and CDR2 FYNNEI. CDR3 in amino acids: CASSVAHLSGNTIYF. The CDR3, as DNA: TGTGCCAGCAGTGTCGCCCACCTCTCTGGAAACACCATATATTTT.

This sequence joins TRBV11-1 and TRBJ2-1, with D possibly called TRBD1 or TRBD2 (5 bases each). Trimming took off 5 bases at V and 0 bases at J, with 11 bases between the two ends. Germline loops: CDR1 SGHAT, CDR2 FQDESV (reference sequence). CDR3 length: 15 residues. Here the CDR3 reads CASSRGRGSYNEQFF. The CDR3 bases are TGTGCCAGCAGCCGGGGCCGGGGCTCCTACAATGAGCAGTTCTTC.

V usage is TRBV28 and J usage is TRBJ2-5; 9 bases agree with TRBD2. V lost 1 base, J lost 4 bases, and 7 bases stayed unmatched. Germline lookup yields CDR1 MDHEN and CDR2 SYDVKM. The CDR3 extends over 16 amino acids. CDR3 bases: TGTGCCAGCAGTTTATCGGGTAGCGGGGGCCTAGAGACCCAGTACTTC. Translating it yields CASSLSGSGGLETQYF.

V usage is TRBV7-3 and J usage is TRBJ2-5, with 7 bases identical to TRBD1. V lost 5 bases and J lost 3; bases outside the gene matches: 6. CDR1 is SGHTA, CDR2 FQGTGA, per germline. CDR3 length equals 14 residues. CDR3 DNA: TGTGCCAGCAGCCCCGGGACAGCGAAAGAGACCCAGTACTTC. It specifies CASSPGTAKETQYF.

The chain carries TRBV28 and TRBJ2-2; 8 bases agree with TRBD2. The CDR3 totals 13 residues. The V gene end was trimmed by 10 bases and the J gene end by 1 base; junction bases not matched to a gene: 2. CDR1 and CDR2 (germline): MDHEN, SYDVKM. The CDR3: CATRGGNTGELFF. The CDR3 DNA sequence: TGTGCCACCCGGGGGGGGAACACCGGGGAGCTGTTTTTT.

The gene calls are TRBV11-2 and TRBJ1-2; D possibly corresponds to TRBD1 (5 bases). Germline lookup yields CDR1 SGHAT and CDR2 FQNNGV. V lost 7 bases and J lost 7, with 16 bases in between. The CDR3 is made up of 13 amino acids. The DNA of the CDR3 is TGTGCCAGCACCCTCCAGGGCCGAAGTGGCTACACCTTC. Translated: CASTLQGRSGYTF.

V gene TRBV6-4 combines with J gene TRBJ1-2; D is ambiguous. The CDR3 sequence is 13 residues long. Trimming left V 6 bases short and J 2 bases short, with 10 bases between. CDR1 and CDR2 from the germline V gene are MRHNA and SNTAGT. The CDR3 loop is CASSPGGNYGYTF. The CDR3 bases are TGTGCCAGCAGCCCGGGAGGGAACTATGGCTACACCTTC.

This clone has only a few counts. In DNA form, the CDR3 reads TGTGCCAGCAAGGGAGGACTTAATTCACCCCTCCACTTT. Protein sequence: CASKGGLNSPLHF. V is TRBV6-1 and J is TRBJ1-6; no definite D call. V was shortened by 7 bases and J by 6 bases, with 10 bases between the two germline ends. Germline loops: CDR1 MNHNS, CDR2 SASEGT. This CDR3 is 13 amino acids long.

This clone was observed a single time. The chain uses TRBV12-5 and TRBJ1-1; unclear D gene. From germline, CDR1 is LGHNT and CDR2 FRNRAP. The CDR3 has 15 residues. Trimming shortened V by 1 base and J by 4 bases, and 13 bases separated the two germline ends. CDR3 coding DNA: TGTGCTAGTGGTTTGGACCGGACGGTAGGCACTGAAGCTTTCTTT. Its translation: CASGLDRTVGTEAFF.

V usage is TRBV28 and J usage is TRBJ1-5, with D unclear. V was shortened by 6 bases and J by 6 bases, with 9 bases between the two germline ends. Germline CDR1 and CDR2: MDHEN and SYDVKM. CDR3 length equals 12 residues. The CDR3 loop is CASSGRAQPQHF. In DNA, the CDR3 is TGTGCCAGCAGCGGACGGGCTCAGCCCCAGCATTTT.

The gene calls are TRBV28 and TRBJ1-1; D gene ambiguous. CDR1 and CDR2 (germline): MDHEN, SYDVKM. V dropped 2 bases and J dropped 1 base, with 5 bases sitting between them. This CDR3 spans 13 amino acids. Here the CDR3 DNA reads TGTGCCAGCAGTTTAAAGGGGAACACTGAAGCTTTCTTT. Encoded protein: CASSLKGNTEAFF.

V and J are TRBV5-6 and TRBJ2-7, with TRBD1 matching over 8 bases. Germline CDR1 is SGHDT and CDR2 is YYEEEE. The CDR3 runs 13 residues. J lost 5 bases, V lost 4 bases, and 5 bases had no gene match. CDR3 sequence (DNA): TGTGCCAGCAGCCGACCGGGACAGGACGAGCAGTACTTC. Protein sequence: CASSRPGQDEQYF. The whole variable domain, remainder taken from reference TRBV5-6 and TRBJ2-7, is DAGVTQSPTHLIKTRGQQVTLRCSPKSGHDTVSWYQQALGQGPQFIFQYYEEEERQRGNFPDRFSGHQFPNYSSELNVNALLLGDSALYLCASSRPGQDEQYFGPGTRLTVT.

This clone was recorded only once. The chain couples TRBV2 to TRBJ1-5, with 7 bases aligning to TRBD1. Germline trimming cut 7 bases from V and 7 bases from J; bases unmatched to any gene: 13. Germline V gene sequence: CDR1 SNHLY, CDR2 FYNNEI. The CDR3 extends over 15 amino acids. The CDR3 bases are TGTGCCAGCACCCTAGGAGGGGGCGAAGGGCAGCCCCAGCATTTT. Its translation: CASTLGGGEGQPQHF.